The 20 T cell receptor beta chains reported below all come from one sample, sequenced in a study of blood T cell repertoires in COVID-19. Repertoires were generated with immunoSEQ multiplex PCR, while TCRdb's copy carries only in-frame clones and drops some. The sample has 100,000 or so clones, roughly nine tenths seen once. The sample taken for sequencing was peripheral blood. The receptors originated from a man aged 50 or older with active COVID-19.

The chain uses TRBV6-1 and TRBJ1-5; D is uncertain. V was trimmed by 3 bases and J by 3 bases, leaving 15 bases between them. The germline V gene encodes CDR1 MNHNS and CDR2 SASEGT. This CDR3 has 16 residues. The CDR3 DNA follows: TGTGCCAGCAGTGAGCTAGCTCGAGGCCCCAATCAGCCCCAGCATTTT. Translating gives CASSELARGPNQPQHF.

The chain uses TRBV28 and TRBJ1-6; possibly TRBD1 for D (5 bases). From germline, CDR1 is MDHEN and CDR2 SYDVKM. This CDR3 is 14 amino acids long. Trimming shortened V by 5 bases and J by 5 bases, and 10 bases separated the two germline ends. CDR3 in DNA: TGTGCCAGCAGTAGGGACTGGGATAATTCACCCCTCCACTTT. Its translation is CASSRDWDNSPLHF.

V usage is TRBV6-5 and J usage is TRBJ1-2, with D possibly matching TRBD1 (5 bases). The CDR3 loop spans 15 amino acids. V was pared by 0 bases and J by 4 bases, with 12 bases between. CDR1 and CDR2 (germline): MNHEY, SVGAGI. For the CDR3, the DNA is TGTGCCAGCAGTTACTCTAGGGGCGCCCGCTATGGCTACACCTTC. It yields the protein CASSYSRGARYGYTF.

CDR3: CASKQVRYNEQFF. The DNA for the CDR3 is TGTGCCAGCAAGCAGGTCCGTTACAATGAGCAGTTCTTC. This chain uses TRBV11-2 with TRBJ2-1; D not resolved. Between the trimmed V and J ends, which lost 7 bases and 4 bases, there was a span of 11 bases. Germline CDR1 and CDR2: SGHAT and FQNNGV. The CDR3 totals 13 residues.

This chain uses TRBV18 with TRBJ1-3; the D gene is possibly TRBD1 (5 bases). Germline CDR1 is KGHSH and CDR2 is LQKENI. V was clipped by 3 bases and J by 0 bases, with 12 bases between them. The CDR3 sequence is 16 residues long. The CDR3 protein is CASSPLDTPSGNTIYF. The DNA for the CDR3 is TGTGCCAGCTCACCCTTGGACACCCCCTCTGGAAACACCATATATTTT. Drawing the rest from reference TRBV18 and TRBJ1-3, the complete variable domain is NAGVMQNPRHLVRRRGQEARLRCSPMKGHSHVYWYRQLPEEGLKFMVYLQKENIIDESGMPKERFSAEFPKEGPSILRIQQVVRGDSAAYFCASSPLDTPSGNTIYFGEGSWLTVV.

The chain combines TRBV5-1 with TRBJ2-1; D may be TRBD1 (6 bases). Deletions cut 1 base from V and 0 bases from J, with 11 bases between. This CDR3 has 16 residues. CDR1 is SGHRS and CDR2 is YFSETQ in the germline V gene. CDR3 sequence (DNA): TGCGCCAGCAGCTTGACCCTACAGGGCTCCTACAATGAGCAGTTCTTC. It specifies CASSLTLQGSYNEQFF.

The genes are TRBV30 and TRBJ2-3, with unresolved D. This CDR3 spans 13 amino acids. V shed 3 bases and J shed 8 bases, with 15 bases lying between them. Germline CDR1 and CDR2: GTSNPN and SVGIG (reference sequence). CDR3 nucleotide sequence: TGTGCCTGGAGGTCGGCAGGCTCTGGTACGCAGTATTTT. This gives the protein CAWRSAGSGTQYF.

The V and J genes are TRBV7-2 and TRBJ2-1, with D tentatively TRBD2 (6 bases). The CDR3 extends over 12 amino acids. The germline V gene encodes CDR1 SGHTA and CDR2 FQGNSA. The V gene lost 6 bases and the J gene lost 8 bases, with 11 bases spanning the gap. The CDR3 DNA sequence: TGTGCCAGCAGGGCGGGGTTGTATGAGCAGTTCTTC. This translates into CASRAGLYEQFF.

The gene calls are TRBV3-1 (or the pseudogene TRBV3-2) and TRBJ2-1, with TRBD2 matching 9 bases. Germline CDR1 reads LGHDT; CDR2 reads YNNKEL (reference sequence). The V segment lost 2 bases and the J segment 5 bases; nucleotides outside the gene matches: 7. This CDR3 contains 16 residues. The CDR3 DNA reads as TGTGCCAGCAGCCAATTTAGCGGGAGTATAGACAATGAGCAGTTCTTC. It encodes CASSQFSGSIDNEQFF.

V gene TRBV19 combines with J gene TRBJ1-6, with 7 bases that match TRBD1. Germline V gene lookup returns CDR1 LNHDA and CDR2 SQIVND (reference sequence). The CDR3 has 14 residues. Losses at the gene ends were 4 bases for V and 7 bases for J; bases not matched to a gene: 4. The CDR3 spells CASSTTGTNSPLHF. The DNA of the CDR3 is TGTGCCAGTAGTACGACAGGGACCAATTCACCCCTCCACTTT.

The genes are TRBV7-3 and TRBJ2-1; 9 bases align to TRBD1. There are 14 residues in the CDR3. Trimming took 2 bases from V and 6 from J; bases not matched to a gene: 2. CDR1 SGHTA and CDR2 FQGTGA come from the germline V gene. In DNA form, the CDR3 reads TGTGCCAGCAGCTTACCGGGACAGGGCAATGAGCAGTTCTTC. It yields the protein CASSLPGQGNEQFF.

V is TRBV18 and J is TRBJ2-6, with 7 bases aligning to TRBD1. The CDR3 extends over 16 amino acids. Unmatched junction bases numbered 2, after V lost 3 bases and J lost 0 bases. CDR1 and CDR2 (germline): KGHSH, LQKENI. The chain's CDR3 is CASSPPGGSGANVLTF. CDR3 bases: TGTGCCAGCTCACCCCCAGGGGGCTCTGGGGCCAACGTCCTGACTTTC.

This chain joins TRBV7-2 and TRBJ2-7; maybe TRBD2 (6 bases). The CDR3 runs 13 residues. CDR1 and CDR2 (germline): SGHTA, FQGNSA. V lost 10 bases and J 6 bases, leaving 19 bases between the germline ends. For the CDR3, the DNA is TGTGCCACCCAGCGGCGGGGTCTGTCCGAGCAGTACTTC. It specifies CATQRRGLSEQYF.

The genes are TRBV6-1 and TRBJ2-7, with D hard to call. CDR3 size: 12 residues. The V and J ends lost 2 bases and 7 bases respectively, with 9 bases between them. CDR1 is MNHNS, CDR2 SASEGT, per germline. This CDR3 reads CASSELLREQYV. The CDR3 region has the DNA TGTGCCAGCAGTGAACTTTTGCGGGAGCAGTACGTC.

The chain combines TRBV24-1 with TRBJ2-5; 8 bases align to TRBD1. The CDR3 contains 15 residues. V shed 5 bases and J 3 bases; nucleotides not matched to a gene: 7. The V gene's germline CDR1 is KGHDR and CDR2 SFDVKD. CDR3 region: CATSVAGTGKETQYF. DNA for the CDR3: TGTGCCACCAGTGTAGCCGGGACAGGAAAAGAGACCCAGTACTTC.

The chain links TRBV19 to TRBJ2-2, with D hard to call. V lost 7 bases and J lost 4, with 16 bases in between. Germline V CDR1 and CDR2: LNHDA, SQIVND (reference sequence). The CDR3 contains 15 residues. The CDR3 DNA reads TGTGCCAGTACCCCCGGTAGTTACTCCACCGGGGAGCTGTTTTTT. This codes for CASTPGSYSTGELFF.

This clone was seen once. The genes are TRBV12-5 and TRBJ2-5; perhaps TRBD2 as D (6 bases). V was trimmed by 4 bases and J by 5 bases, leaving 11 bases between them. Germline assignment: CDR1 LGHNT and CDR2 FRNRAP. The CDR3 covers 13 residues. The CDR3 nucleotides are TGTGCTAGTGGTTCAGACAGCGGGGAGACCCAGTACTTC. Protein sequence: CASGSDSGETQYF.

The CDR3, as DNA: TGTGCCAGCAGCTTGGGGGAGCGGGATCACAATGAGCAGTTCTTC. Its translation is CASSLGERDHNEQFF. The J gene is TRBJ2-1, the V gene TRBV11-3; 7 bases map to TRBD2. Per germline, CDR1 SGHNT and CDR2 YENEEA. The ends lost 3 bases at V and 5 bases at J; junction bases unmatched: 7. The CDR3 consists of 15 residues. The full variable domain, rest sourced from reference TRBV11-3 and TRBJ2-1, is EAGVVQSPRYKIIEKKQPVAFWCNPISGHNTLYWYLQNLGQGPELLIRYENEEAVDDSQLPKDRFSAERLKGVDSTLKIQPAELGDSAVYLCASSLGERDHNEQFFGPGTRLTVL.

This chain links TRBV9 with TRBJ2-1; 7 nucleotides agree with TRBD2. The CDR3 consists of 15 residues. Germline V gene sequence: CDR1 SGDLS, CDR2 YYNGEE. V was clipped by 0 bases and J by 7 bases; unmatched bases: 7. CDR3 in amino acids: CASSVASGMGNEQFF. CDR3 coding DNA: TGTGCCAGCAGCGTAGCGAGCGGGATGGGGAATGAGCAGTTCTTC.

The chain carries TRBV19 and TRBJ1-4; D not certain. Trimming removed 3 bases at V and 8 bases at J, with 13 bases between. Germline V gene data show CDR1 as LNHDA and CDR2 as SQIVND (reference sequence). The CDR3 has 14 residues. The CDR3 DNA reads TGTGCCAGTAGTATTGGGCCCGGGAGGGAAAAACTGTTTTTT. Residues: CASSIGPGREKLFF.